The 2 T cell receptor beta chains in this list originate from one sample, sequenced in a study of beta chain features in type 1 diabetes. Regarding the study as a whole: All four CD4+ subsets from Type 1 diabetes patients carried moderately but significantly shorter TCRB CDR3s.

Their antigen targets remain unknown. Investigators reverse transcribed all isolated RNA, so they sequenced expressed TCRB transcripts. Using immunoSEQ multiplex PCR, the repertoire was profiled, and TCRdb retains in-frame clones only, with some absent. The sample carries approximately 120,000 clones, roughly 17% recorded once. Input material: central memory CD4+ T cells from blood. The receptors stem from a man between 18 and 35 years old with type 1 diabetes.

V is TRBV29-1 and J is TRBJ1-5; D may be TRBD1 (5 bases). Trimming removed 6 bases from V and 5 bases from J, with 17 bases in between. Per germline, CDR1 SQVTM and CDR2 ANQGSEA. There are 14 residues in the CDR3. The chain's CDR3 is CSVRGSSLDQPQHF. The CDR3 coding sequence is TGCAGCGTACGGGGGTCTTCGCTTGATCAGCCCCAGCATTTT.

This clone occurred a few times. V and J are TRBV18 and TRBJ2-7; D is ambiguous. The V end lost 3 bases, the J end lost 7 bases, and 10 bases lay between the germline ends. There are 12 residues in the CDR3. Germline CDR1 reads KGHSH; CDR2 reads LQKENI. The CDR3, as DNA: TGTGCCAGCTCACCTCAGCAGACGGAGCAGTACTTC. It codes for CASSPQQTEQYF.